This TCR beta chain comes out of a study of cytomegalovirus exposure and HLA in healthy donors. Study information: From HLA-typed donors, an early data release held around 85 million unique TCRs.

Whole-study findings and limits: Some TCR beta chains (roughly 160 of them) were listed as cytomegalovirus-associated.

This PCR relied on a set of 60 Vbeta primers and 13 Jbeta primers. Only in-frame clones appear in the TCRdb table, and some are missing; sequencing was by immunoSEQ multiplex PCR. This repertoire shows about 130,000 clones, 8.5% to 10% found once; its top ten account for under 5.5%. There are a few counts of this clone. As yet, its antigen is unknown. The sequence derives from a man aged 35-49 years in good health and CMV-seronegative. Source material: PBMCs.

As DNA, the CDR3 is TGTGCCAGCAGCTCCCTCGGGTCAGGGTCACCCCTCCACTTT. Protein: CASSSLGSGSPLHF. V gene TRBV7-3 combines with J gene TRBJ1-6; D might be TRBD1 (5 bases). Germline assignment: CDR1 SGHTA and CDR2 FQGTGA. V was cut by 4 bases and J by 10 bases, with 14 bases left in between. This CDR3 has 14 residues.